These T cell receptor beta chains were read from a single sample in a study of blood T cell repertoires in COVID-19. Method: immunoSEQ multiplex PCR; TCRdb's copy keeps in-frame clones and lacks some. This sample has approximately 470,000 clones, with around 85% found just once. Sample: peripheral blood. Every receptor here comes from a human donor in a cohort sampled during active COVID-19. Each CDR3 is given with its conserved first and last residue. D genes are given only for firm matches. Clone size is not always given. Where it is, it says once, few, many or a class for expanded clones.

d_gene,v_gene,abundance,j_gene,CDR3nt,CDR3aa
TRBD2,TRBV7-9,.,TRBJ2-5,TGTGCCAGCAGCCCGGCGGGGGGGCCGGGGACCCAGTACTTC,CASSPAGGPGTQYF
TRBD1,TRBV9,.,TRBJ2-1,TGTGCCAGCAGCGCCCCTTGGACAGGGAACAATGAGCAGTTCTTC,CASSAPWTGNNEQFF
.,TRBV19,.,TRBJ2-3,TGTGCCAGTAGTATCGCCTCGTTTTTCGGCACAGCAGATACGCAGTATTTT,CASSIASFFGTADTQYF
.,TRBV7-9,few,TRBJ1-1,TGTGCCAGCAGCTTAGGGGGGGACACTGAAGCTTTCTTT,CASSLGGDTEAFF
.,TRBV29-1,few,TRBJ2-1,TGCAGCGCCGGGCAGGGCTCCTACAATGAGCAGTTCTTC,CSAGQGSYNEQFF
TRBD2,TRBV27,once,TRBJ2-7,TGTGCCAGTCGAGGAGGGACTAGCTCCTACGAGCAGTACTTC,CASRGGTSSYEQYF
.,TRBV9,.,TRBJ2-3,TGTGCCAGCAGCGTAGGGCCCAGGGATACGCAGTATTTT,CASSVGPRDTQYF
.,TRBV30,.,TRBJ1-2,TGTGCCTGGAGTGCAGCGGACGGGCCTAACTATGGCTACACCTTC,CAWSAADGPNYGYTF
TRBD2,TRBV7-3,.,TRBJ2-3,TGTGCCAGCAGCTTATACGGGAGGGGTACGCAGTATTTT,CASSLYGRGTQYF
TRBD1,TRBV5-1,.,TRBJ2-7,TGCGCCAGCAGCTTCTCGCCTGGACAGGGGGGTGATTACGAGCAGTACTTC,CASSFSPGQGGDYEQYF
TRBD1,TRBV7-9,few,TRBJ1-5,TGTGCCAGCAGTCGCGGACAGGGGATTCTGCCCCAGCATTTT,CASSRGQGILPQHF